These 16 T cell receptor beta chains came from one sample sequenced in a study of blood T cell repertoires in COVID-19. The method was immunoSEQ multiplex PCR; TCRdb's version includes in-frame clones alone and lacks a portion of them. The sample shows fewer than 400,000 clones, 92% of them seen only once. Sequenced: PBMCs or T cells enriched from blood (not recorded which). These receptors originate from a woman in her twenties or thirties who had recovered from COVID-19.

The chain uses TRBV6-2 or TRBV6-3 and TRBJ2-7; TRBD2 aligns across 8 bases. The CDR3 has 15 amino acids. V dropped 4 bases and J dropped 2; count of bases not matched to a gene: 7. Per the germline V gene, CDR1 is MNHEY and CDR2 is SVGEGT. The CDR3 DNA reads TGTGCCAGCAGTTCCTTACTAGCGGACACCTACGAGCAGTACTTC. It codes for CASSSLLADTYEQYF.

The rearrangement uses TRBV27 and TRBJ1-1, with 9 positions matching TRBD1. The junction had 0 bases not matched to a gene; V was cut back by 3 bases and J by 1 base. The CDR3 length is 14 residues. Germline CDR1 is MNHEY and CDR2 is SMNVEV (reference sequence). CDR3 amino acids: CASSLDRGNTEAFF. DNA of the CDR3: TGTGCCAGCAGTTTGGACAGGGGGAACACTGAAGCTTTCTTT.

The V gene is TRBV10-3, the J gene TRBJ2-5; tentative D call: TRBD2 (6 bases). V lost 3 bases and J lost 0, with 11 bases in between. Germline V gene lookup returns CDR1 ENHRY and CDR2 SYGVKD. The CDR3 contains 15 residues. In nucleotides, the CDR3 is TGTGCCATCAGTGAAAGAGGGGACTACCAAGAGACCCAGTACTTC. Residues: CAISERGDYQETQYF.

The chain couples TRBV4-3 to TRBJ2-3; 9 positions agree with TRBD1. J was trimmed by 0 bases and V by 1 base; bases with no gene match: 11. The CDR3 has 19 residues. CDR1 is LGHNA, CDR2 YSLEER, per germline. This CDR3 reads CASSQATGGPSRSTDTQYF. The DNA of the CDR3 is TGCGCCAGCAGCCAAGCGACAGGGGGTCCCTCTCGTAGCACAGATACGCAGTATTTT.

This clone was observed once. The chain combines TRBV5-1 with TRBJ1-2; D might be TRBD1 (6 bases). CDR3 length equals 14 residues. V gave up 2 bases and J gave up 0 bases, with 8 bases separating them. Per germline, CDR1 SGHRS and CDR2 YFSETQ. The CDR3 coding sequence is TGCGCCAGCAGCTTCGGACAGTCTAACTATGGCTACACCTTC. Translating gives CASSFGQSNYGYTF.

The chain joins TRBV29-1 to TRBJ1-1; D is undetermined. Trimming shortened V by 6 bases and J by 2 bases, and 13 bases separated the two germline ends. The CDR3 consists of 13 residues. Germline CDR1 SQVTM, CDR2 ANQGSEA. The CDR3 loop is CSVGGRDNTEAFF. CDR3 bases: TGCAGCGTGGGCGGGAGAGATAACACTGAAGCTTTCTTT.

Remarks on this clone: One end of the junction does not line up with germline, which may come from a read error. The J gene is TRBJ1-1, the V gene TRBV7-9; 7 nucleotides agree with TRBD1. The CDR3 runs to 15 residues. Per the germline V gene, CDR1 is SEHNR and CDR2 is FQNEAQ (reference sequence). This CDR3 is CASSLAGQANTEAFF. The CDR3 coding sequence is TGTGCCAGCAGCCTAGCCGGACAGGCGAACACTGAAGCTTTCTTT.

The gene calls are TRBV5-1 and TRBJ1-6; 9 bases line up with TRBD1. The CDR3 has 15 amino acids. Germline V gives CDR1 SGHRS, CDR2 YFSETQ. Trimming took 4 bases from V and 8 from J; bases not matched to a gene: 7. The DNA for the CDR3 is TGCGCCAGCAGCCTGAGGACAGGGGATGATTCACCCCTCCACTTT. Translated: CASSLRTGDDSPLHF.

The chain joins TRBV7-2 to TRBJ2-3, with 10 nucleotides matching TRBD2. Germline V CDR1 and CDR2: SGHTA, FQGNSA. V lost 5 bases and J lost 5; bases outside the gene matches: 7. This CDR3 contains 15 residues. The CDR3 sequence: CASSPSGRGGDTQYF. The CDR3 nucleotides read TGTGCCAGCAGCCCTAGCGGGAGAGGGGGAGATACGCAGTATTTT. The variable domain in full, completed from reference TRBV7-2 and TRBJ2-3, reads GAGVSQSPSNKVTEKGKDVELRCDPISGHTALYWYRQSLGQGLEFLIYFQGNSAPDKSGLPSDRFSAERTGGSVSTLTIQRTQQEDSAVYLCASSPSGRGGDTQYFGPGTRLTVL.

The chain joins TRBV11-1 to TRBJ1-3; D unclear. V was clipped by 5 bases and J by 0 bases, with 11 bases between them. The V gene's germline CDR1 is SGHAT and CDR2 FQDESV (reference sequence). There are 15 residues in the CDR3. CDR3: CASSRSAGSGNTIYF. The CDR3 nucleotides read TGTGCCAGCAGCCGGTCAGCGGGCTCTGGAAACACCATATATTTT.

The chain carries TRBV2 and TRBJ2-5; D is perhaps TRBD2 (7 bases). Germline CDR1 reads SNHLY; CDR2 reads FYNNEI. The CDR3 loop spans 15 amino acids. Trimming shortened V by 7 bases and J by 2 bases, and 17 bases separated the two germline ends. The CDR3 here is CASTLMGGGQETQYF. The CDR3 DNA follows: TGTGCCAGCACCCTAATGGGAGGGGGGCAAGAGACCCAGTACTTC.

The chain uses TRBV24-1 and TRBJ2-2; 11 bases are shared with TRBD1. After removal of 3 bases from V and 5 bases from J, the junction contained 4 bases not matched to a gene. Germline V gene sequence: CDR1 KGHDR, CDR2 SFDVKD. The CDR3 consists of 16 residues. CDR3 DNA sequence: TGTGCCACCAGTGATCCCGGGACAGGGGGGACCGGGGAGCTGTTTTTT. Translating gives CATSDPGTGGTGELFF.

This rearrangement joins TRBV6-2 or TRBV6-3 to TRBJ2-1; TRBD2 aligns across 15 bases. The CDR3 is 18 residues long. The germline V gene has CDR1 MNHEY and CDR2 SVGEGT. The ends lost 5 bases at V and 3 bases at J; junction bases unmatched: 8. CDR3: CASSAGLAGGRGYNEQFF. The CDR3 DNA sequence: TGTGCCAGCAGTGCGGGACTAGCGGGGGGAAGGGGCTACAATGAGCAGTTCTTC.

The chain uses TRBV7-3 and TRBJ1-4; TRBD1 agrees at 8 bases. V lost 5 bases, J lost 8 bases, and 4 bases stayed unmatched. Germline loops: CDR1 SGHTA, CDR2 FQGTGA. The CDR3 loop spans 13 amino acids. For the CDR3, the DNA is TGTGCCAGCAGCCCTAGACAGGGGGAAAAACTGTTTTTT. The encoded protein is CASSPRQGEKLFF.

This sequence joins TRBV12-3 or TRBV12-4 and TRBJ1-5, with 9 positions matching TRBD1. J was trimmed by 7 bases and V by 8 bases; bases with no gene match: 6. There are 13 residues in the CDR3. CDR3 region: CASLQGAGQPQHF. In nucleotides, the CDR3 is TGTGCCAGCTTACAGGGGGCGGGACAGCCCCAGCATTTT.

CDR3 DNA: TGTGCCAGTAAAGGCCGGGACAGGAGCACAGATACGCAGTATTTT. Amino acid sequence: CASKGRDRSTDTQYF. The J gene is TRBJ2-3, the V gene TRBV19, with 8 bases aligning to TRBD1. Trimming took 7 bases from V and 0 from J; bases not matched to a gene: 6. The CDR3 is 15 residues long. Germline V gene sequence: CDR1 LNHDA, CDR2 SQIVND (reference sequence). Filled out from reference TRBV19 and TRBJ2-3, the complete variable domain reads DGGITQSPKYLFRKEGQNVTLSCEQNLNHDAMYWYRQDPGQGLRLIYYSQIVNDFQKGDIAEGYSVSREKKESFPLTVTSAQKNPTAFYLCASKGRDRSTDTQYFGPGTRLTVL.